This paragraph covers one TCR beta chain sequence. These data are taken from a study of healthy donors' naive CD4 and CD8 T cells. Starting from roughly 0.55 ug of total RNA, TCR libraries were made with linear amplification. TCRdb processed the reads anew with MiXCR; each CDR3 protein has one entry. The sample holds approximately 180,000 distinct CDR3 sequences, about four fifths seen once. Germline values: CDR1 KGHSH, CDR2 LQKENI. This CDR3 is 14 amino acids long. V shed 0 bases and J shed 7 bases, with 13 bases lying between them. This chain links TRBV18 with TRBJ2-7, with a weak D call TRBD1 (5 bases). Material: naive CD4+ and CD8+ T cells sorted from blood, pooled from several donors. This receptor was obtained from a pool of human donors in good health; the sample pools cells from several healthy donors. The CDR3 nucleotides read TGTGCCAGCTCACCACCCGCAGGGTCAGGGGAGCAGTACTTC. Translation gives CASSPPAGSGEQYF.